This T cell receptor beta chain was identified in a study of shared clonotypes between healthy human individuals. The donors were all Caucasian adults (living in Nashville, Tennessee). CD45RA+ naive and CD45RA-negative memory subsets were separated from CD4+ cells. Overall study results and limits: Even with large depth, rarefaction showed that sorted-subset sequencing was incomplete.

Looked up from germline, CDR1 is MNHEY and CDR2 is SMNVEV (reference sequence). With V trimmed by 3 bases and J by 3 bases, 11 bases remained unmatched. The length of the CDR3 is 17 residues. Clones were sequenced by immunoSEQ multiplex PCR, and TCRdb holds only the in-frame ones, with some missing. The sample has millions of clones; 85% to 95% are singletons. Notes on this clone: Its antigen remains unknown.

This clonotype was obtained from a man aged 18 to 29 in good health. Some clones in this sample may be carry-over from other donors' samples. The rearrangement joins TRBV27 to TRBJ2-3; TRBD2 matches 8 bases. Sequenced material: naive CD4+ T cells from PBMCs. Subset given: CD45RA+ positively selected. The CDR3 here is CASSFSRIAGNTDTQYF. The DNA of the CDR3 is TGTGCCAGCAGTTTTTCCCGGATAGCGGGGAATACAGATACGCAGTATTTT.